This passage covers 10 T cell receptor beta chains from one sample sequenced in a study of cytomegalovirus exposure and HLA in healthy donors. Amplification used 60 Vbeta primers and 13 Jbeta primers. TCRdb keeps only in-frame clones here, not all; method: immunoSEQ multiplex PCR. The sample holds under 200,000 clones; around 82% are singletons and the top ten take over 1.5%. The sequencing sample was made of PBMCs. The source is a man aged 35 to 55 in good health and CMV-seropositive.

The rearrangement joins TRBV19 to TRBJ1-1; possibly TRBD1 for D (6 bases). The germline V and J ends were trimmed by 2 bases and 4 bases, with 11 bases remaining between them. Germline CDR1 is LNHDA and CDR2 is SQIVND (reference sequence). The CDR3 loop spans 14 amino acids. This CDR3 reads CASSINRVPTEAFF. In nucleotides, the CDR3 is TGTGCCAGTAGTATAAACAGGGTACCCACTGAAGCTTTCTTT.

The chain links TRBV11-2 to TRBJ2-7, with 16 bases fitting TRBD2. The germline gives CDR1 SGHAT, CDR2 FQNNGV. This CDR3 has 15 residues. V dropped 4 bases and J dropped 9; count of bases not matched to a gene: 6. The CDR3 is CASSSTGLAGGGQYF. Here the CDR3 DNA reads TGTGCCAGCAGCTCCACGGGACTAGCGGGAGGGGGGCAGTACTTC.

V gene TRBV4-3 combines with J gene TRBJ1-2, with a possible D match to TRBD1 (6 bases). The CDR3 extends over 17 amino acids. Trimming stripped 0 bases from V and 3 bases from J, with 17 bases between. CDR1 LGHNA and CDR2 YSLEER come from the germline V gene. The DNA of the CDR3 is TGCGCCAGCAGCCAAGACGGTGTGGGCAGGGGAGACTATGGCTACACCTTC. Protein sequence: CASSQDGVGRGDYGYTF.

This rearrangement joins TRBV13 to TRBJ2-6, with 7 bases fitting TRBD1. The CDR3 loop spans 18 amino acids. Trimming took 5 bases from V and 0 from J; bases not matched to a gene: 10. From germline, CDR1 is PRHDT and CDR2 FYEKMQ (reference sequence). CDR3 nucleotide sequence: TGTGCCAGCAGCCCTCCCGGGACAGAGCTCTCTGGGGCCAACGTCCTGACTTTC. Translation: CASSPPGTELSGANVLTF. The variable domain in full, completed from reference TRBV13 and TRBJ2-6, reads AAGVIQSPRHLIKEKRETATLKCYPIPRHDTVYWYQQGPGQDPQFLISFYEKMQSDKGSIPDRFSAQQFSDYHSELNMSSLELGDSALYFCASSPPGTELSGANVLTFGAGSRLTVL.

This chain links TRBV4-1 with TRBJ2-1; 7 bases map to TRBD1. The CDR3 spans 15 residues. In germline, CDR1 is MGHRA, CDR2 YSYEKL. The J segment lost 3 bases and the V segment lost 0 bases, leaving 2 bases of the junction unmatched. The CDR3 is CASSQEGQNYNEQFF. CDR3 nucleotide sequence: TGCGCCAGCAGCCAAGAGGGACAGAACTACAATGAGCAGTTCTTC.

The rearrangement joins TRBV5-5 to TRBJ2-7; TRBD2 aligns across 7 bases. Germline-derived CDR1 and CDR2 are SGHKS and YYEKEE (reference sequence). CDR3 length: 14 residues. The V and J ends lost 3 bases and 0 bases, in that order; junction bases with no gene match: 3. CDR3 nucleotides: TGTGCCAGCAGCTGGACTAGGAGCTCCTACGAGCAGTACTTC. Its protein is CASSWTRSSYEQYF.

The chain is built from TRBV6-6 and TRBJ1-2, with no clear D. The CDR3 has 15 amino acids. CDR1 is MNHNY, CDR2 SVGAGI, per germline (reference sequence). Trimming stripped 2 bases from V and 4 bases from J, with 14 bases between. The CDR3 reads CASSYTQASGYGYTF. In DNA, the CDR3 is TGTGCCAGCAGTTACACCCAGGCATCTGGCTATGGCTACACCTTC.

On this clone: The junction does not match germline at one end; this may be a read error. The chain employs TRBV13 and TRBJ1-2; TRBD1 aligns across 7 bases. Looked up from germline, CDR1 is PRHDT and CDR2 is FYEKMQ (reference sequence). This CDR3 comprises 14 residues. The CDR3 nucleotides are TGTGCCAGCAGCACGAAGGGGGCTAATTATGTCTACACCTTC. Its translation: CASSTKGANYVYTF.

The chain links TRBV30 to TRBJ2-7; 8 bases align to TRBD1. The CDR3 sequence is 12 residues long. V lost 2 bases to trimming and J lost 12 bases; unmatched junction nucleotides: 9. Germline assignment: CDR1 GTSNPN and CDR2 SVGIG (reference sequence). CDR3 region: CAWSPSDRVTYF. In DNA, the CDR3 is TGTGCCTGGAGTCCCTCGGACAGGGTTACGTACTTC.

This clone has more than one count but fewer than ten. The genes are TRBV4-2 and TRBJ2-1, with 13 bases that match TRBD2. Trimming at V came to 6 bases and at J to 7 bases, leaving 6 bases not matched to a gene. CDR3 length equals 15 residues. Germline values: CDR1 LGHNA, CDR2 YNFKEQ. The CDR3 sequence: CASRVRTSGRNEQFF. The CDR3 coding sequence is TGTGCCAGCAGGGTGAGGACTAGCGGGAGAAATGAGCAGTTCTTC.